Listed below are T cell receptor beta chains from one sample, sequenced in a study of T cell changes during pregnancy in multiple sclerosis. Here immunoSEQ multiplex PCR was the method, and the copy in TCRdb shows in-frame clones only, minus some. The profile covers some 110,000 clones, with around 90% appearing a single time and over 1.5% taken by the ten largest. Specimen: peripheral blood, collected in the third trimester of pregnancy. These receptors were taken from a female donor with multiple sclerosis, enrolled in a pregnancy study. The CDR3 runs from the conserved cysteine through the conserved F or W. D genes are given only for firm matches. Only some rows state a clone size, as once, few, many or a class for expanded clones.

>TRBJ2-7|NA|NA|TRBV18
TGTGCCAGCTCACCACCGGTAGGCCCAGGCTCCTACGAGCAGTACTTC
CASSPPVGPGSYEQYF
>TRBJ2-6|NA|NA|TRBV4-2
TGTGCCAGCAGCCAGGTCAGGGGGGCTGGGGCCAACGTCCTGACTTTC
CASSQVRGAGANVLTF
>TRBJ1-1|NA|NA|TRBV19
TGTGCCAGTAGTATAGGGGTAGGGGCTGAAGCTTTCTTT
CASSIGVGAEAFF
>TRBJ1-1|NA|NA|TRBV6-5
TGTGCCAGCAGTTACTCTGGCCAGGGCGCTTTCTTT
CASSYSGQGAFF
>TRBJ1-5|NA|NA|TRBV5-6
TGTGCCAGCAGTCTGAGGGGGACCCGTCAGCCCCAGCATTTT
CASSLRGTRQPQHF
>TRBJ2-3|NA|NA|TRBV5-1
TGCGCCAGCAGCATGGGACACCTCCTCACAGATACGCAGTATTTT
CASSMGHLLTDTQYF
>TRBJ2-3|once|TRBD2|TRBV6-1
TGTGCCAGCAGTGAGAAAGAACCGGGACTAGCGGTCACAGATACGCAGTATTTT
CASSEKEPGLAVTDTQYF
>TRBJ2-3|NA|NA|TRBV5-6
TGTGCCAGCAGCGTTGACAGGAAATCTAGCACAGATACGCAGTATTTT
CASSVDRKSSTDTQYF
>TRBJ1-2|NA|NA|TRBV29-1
TGCAGCGTTGGCGAGTCTAACTATGGCTACACCTTC
CSVGESNYGYTF
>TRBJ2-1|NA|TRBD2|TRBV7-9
TGTGCCAGCAGCTTCCTAGGGTCGGGGGGTTCCTACAATGAGCAGTTCTTC
CASSFLGSGGSYNEQFF
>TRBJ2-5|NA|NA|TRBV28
TGTGCCAGCAGCCCGAGATTGACAGGACTCCAAGAGACCCAGTACTTC
CASSPRLTGLQETQYF